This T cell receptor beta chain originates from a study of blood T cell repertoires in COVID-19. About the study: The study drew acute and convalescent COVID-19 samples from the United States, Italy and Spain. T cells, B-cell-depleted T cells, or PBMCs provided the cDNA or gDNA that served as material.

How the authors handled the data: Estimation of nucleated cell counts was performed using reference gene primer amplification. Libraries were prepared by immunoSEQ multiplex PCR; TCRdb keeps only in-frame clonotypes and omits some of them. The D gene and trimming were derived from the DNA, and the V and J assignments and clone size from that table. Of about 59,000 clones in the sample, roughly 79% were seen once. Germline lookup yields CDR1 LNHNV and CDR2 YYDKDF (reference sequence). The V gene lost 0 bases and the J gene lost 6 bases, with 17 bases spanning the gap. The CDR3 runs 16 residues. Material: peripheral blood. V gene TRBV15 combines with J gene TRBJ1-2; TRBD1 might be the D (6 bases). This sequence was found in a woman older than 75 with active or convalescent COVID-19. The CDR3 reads CATSRDLGAGADGYTF. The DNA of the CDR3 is TGTGCCACCAGCAGAGACTTGGGGGCAGGGGCGGATGGCTACACCTTC.